This T cell receptor (beta chain) was profiled in a study of cytomegalovirus exposure and HLA in healthy donors. Study findings and constraints: In an earlier analysis, most TCR beta V segments were productive about 90% or about 30% of the time. In a later analysis, a missense DCLRE1C variant was linked to TCR beta V- and J-gene trimming. Testing in vitro showed a few CMV-associated chains specific for CMV antigens. Several top significant clusters appeared, in a later analysis, to be linked to common viral pathogens.

13 Jbeta primers and 60 Vbeta primers were used for the PCR. The assay was immunoSEQ multiplex PCR, and TCRdb's table has in-frame clones only and misses some. Found here are some 150,000 clones, 70% to 90% of them singletons; the top ten hold 2.3%. This clone was observed a single time. What it binds is unknown. The TCR comes from a woman under 30 in good health and CMV-seronegative. The sample was PBMCs.

The CDR3 bases are TGTGCCATCAGCGCCGGGACAGGACGAGGTACGCAGTATTTT. Its translation is CAISAGTGRGTQYF. This chain joins TRBV10-3 and TRBJ2-3; 8 nucleotides agree with TRBD1. From germline, CDR1 is ENHRY and CDR2 SYGVKD. After removal of 6 bases from V and 8 bases from J, the junction contained 10 bases not matched to a gene. This CDR3 has 14 residues.